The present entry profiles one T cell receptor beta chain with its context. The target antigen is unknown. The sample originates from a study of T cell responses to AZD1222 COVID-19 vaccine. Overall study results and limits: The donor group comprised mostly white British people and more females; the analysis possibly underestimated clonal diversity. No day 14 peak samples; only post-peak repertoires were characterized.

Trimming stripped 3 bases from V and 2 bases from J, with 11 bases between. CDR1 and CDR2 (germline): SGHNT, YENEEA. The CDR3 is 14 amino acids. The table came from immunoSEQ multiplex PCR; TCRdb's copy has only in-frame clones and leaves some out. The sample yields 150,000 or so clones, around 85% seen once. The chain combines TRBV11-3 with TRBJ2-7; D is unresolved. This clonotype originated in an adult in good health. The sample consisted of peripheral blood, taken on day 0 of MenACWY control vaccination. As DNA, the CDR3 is TGTGCCAGCAGCTTTCCGGAACAGCCCTACGAGCAGTACTTC. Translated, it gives CASSFPEQPYEQYF.